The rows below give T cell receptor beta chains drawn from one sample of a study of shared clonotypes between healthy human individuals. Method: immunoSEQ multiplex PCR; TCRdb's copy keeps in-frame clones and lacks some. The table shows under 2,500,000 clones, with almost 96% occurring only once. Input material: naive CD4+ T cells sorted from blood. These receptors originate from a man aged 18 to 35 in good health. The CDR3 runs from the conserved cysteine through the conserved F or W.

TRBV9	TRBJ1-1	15	CASSPTPGVWTEAFF
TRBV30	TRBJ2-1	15	CAWSVRRGGGNEQFF
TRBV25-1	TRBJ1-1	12	CASSVGNTEAFF
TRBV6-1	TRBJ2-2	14	CASEVWQNTGELFF
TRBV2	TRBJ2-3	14	CASSEVLRTDTQYF
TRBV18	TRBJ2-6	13	CASSISGANVLTF
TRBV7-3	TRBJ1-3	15	CASSMRGGSGNTIYF
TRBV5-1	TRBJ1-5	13	CASSLDPNQPQHF
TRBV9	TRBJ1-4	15	CASSVDNRGNEKLFF
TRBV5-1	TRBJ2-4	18	CASSSGTGVSLAKNIQYF
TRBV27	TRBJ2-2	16	CASSPRTSGGTGELFF
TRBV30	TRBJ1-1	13	CAWSQPRNTEAFF
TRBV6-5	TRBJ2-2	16	CASSYSYRGTTGELFF
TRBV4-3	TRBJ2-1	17	CASSQERLALLYNEQFF
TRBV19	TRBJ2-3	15	CASREGGRSADTQYF
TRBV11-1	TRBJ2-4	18	CASSLVGGGAETKNIQYF
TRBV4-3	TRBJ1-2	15	CASSQEWTGIGGYTF
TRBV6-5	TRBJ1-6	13	CASSRAKAGPLHF
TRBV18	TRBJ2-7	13	CASSTQIDGEQYF
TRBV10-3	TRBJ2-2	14	CASTLAGNTGELFF
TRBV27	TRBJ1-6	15	CASSFGTGVNSPLHF
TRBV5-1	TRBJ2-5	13	CASSAGSQETQYF
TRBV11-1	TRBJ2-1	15	CASTLGLVEGDEQFF
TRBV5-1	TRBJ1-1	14	CASSLQGDLGEAFF
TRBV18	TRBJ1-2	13	CASSPPGRDGYTF
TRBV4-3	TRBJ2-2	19	CASSQDRASGSGRTGELFF
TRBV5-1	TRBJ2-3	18	CASSARGSSGGGTDTQYF
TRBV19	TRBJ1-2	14	CASSTSRGNYGYTF
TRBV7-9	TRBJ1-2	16	CASSTNPGTGGYGYTF
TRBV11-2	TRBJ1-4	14	CASSPDPWREKLFF
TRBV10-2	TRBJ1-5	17	CASSNLAGGGADQPQHF
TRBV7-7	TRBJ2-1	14	CASSTHRFSNEQFF
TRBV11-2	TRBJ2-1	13	CASSLPATDEQFF
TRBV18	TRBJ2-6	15	CASSPGVAGANVLTF
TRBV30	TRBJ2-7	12	CAWRGGNYEQYF
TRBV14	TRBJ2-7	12	CASSPQGNEQYF